The 16 T cell receptor beta chains below were found in one sample sequenced in a study of PD-L1 blockade in urothelial cancer. Method: immunoSEQ multiplex PCR; TCRdb's copy keeps in-frame clones and lacks some. The repertoire has roughly 67,000 clones, about 90% of them found once; the top ten carry under 15%. Time point described: pretreatment peripheral blood. The sample was PBMCs, taken around atezolizumab (anti-PD-L1) treatment. The receptors derive from a man in his 60s with urothelial cancer.

V gene TRBV7-9 combines with J gene TRBJ2-7; D gene uncertain. V lost 4 bases, J lost 4 bases, and 8 bases lay in between. The germline V gene has CDR1 SEHNR and CDR2 FQNEAQ (reference sequence). CDR3 length equals 12 residues. This CDR3 reads CASSSQLYEQYF. For the CDR3, the DNA is TGTGCCAGCAGCTCTCAGTTATACGAGCAGTACTTC.

The rearrangement links TRBV6-1 to TRBJ2-3; TRBD1 agrees at 8 bases. This CDR3 comprises 14 residues. Germline V gene data show CDR1 as MNHNS and CDR2 as SASEGT. Germline trimming cut 10 bases from V and 2 bases from J; bases unmatched to any gene: 8. CDR3 residues: CAIQGQGYTDTQYF. The CDR3, as DNA: TGTGCCATCCAAGGACAGGGCTACACAGATACGCAGTATTTT.

The J gene is TRBJ1-1, the V gene TRBV13; TRBD1 matches at 10 bases. Germline CDR1 and CDR2: PRHDT and FYEKMQ (reference sequence). V was pared by 0 bases and J by 4 bases, with 2 bases of the junction left unmatched. The CDR3 contains 15 residues. The CDR3 spells CASSLGGTGATEAFF. The DNA of the CDR3 is TGTGCCAGCAGCTTAGGTGGGACAGGGGCCACTGAAGCTTTCTTT.

The chain is built from TRBV2 and TRBJ2-3, with D possibly TRBD2 on 5 matching bases. The CDR3 totals 12 residues. Germline assignment: CDR1 SNHLY and CDR2 FYNNEI. V was shortened by 6 bases and J by 5 bases, with 9 bases between the two germline ends. This chain's CDR3 is CASRDRGDTQYF. The CDR3 DNA reads as TGTGCCAGCAGGGATCGGGGAGATACGCAGTATTTT.

This sequence joins TRBV7-6 and TRBJ2-2, with 8 bases lining up with TRBD1. The trim removed 5 bases at V and 4 bases at J, leaving 6 bases unmatched. The CDR3 extends over 15 amino acids. Germline CDR1 SGHVS, CDR2 FNYEAQ. CDR3 amino acids: CASSPQGALTGELFF. CDR3 coding DNA: TGTGCCAGCAGCCCCCAGGGGGCTCTCACCGGGGAGCTGTTTTTT.

CDR3 bases: TGTGCCAGCAGCGCCCGGGACAGGGGGGTAACTGGGGCCAACGTCCTGACTTTC. Translating it yields CASSARDRGVTGANVLTF. This rearrangement joins TRBV9 to TRBJ2-6; 11 bases are shared with TRBD1. Germline V gene lookup returns CDR1 SGDLS and CDR2 YYNGEE. The V segment lost 3 bases and the J segment 2 bases; nucleotides outside the gene matches: 7. The length of the CDR3 is 18 residues.

This clone has only a few counts. This sequence joins TRBV28 and TRBJ1-4; 12 bases map to TRBD1. Unmatched junction bases numbered 8, after V lost 5 bases and J lost 7 bases. Germline assignment: CDR1 MDHEN and CDR2 SYDVKM. The CDR3 has 16 amino acids. DNA for the CDR3: TGTGCCAGCAGTGGAGCCGGGACAGGGGGCGGTGAAAAACTGTTTTTT. Translating gives CASSGAGTGGGEKLFF.

The chain has TRBV5-5 and TRBJ2-1, with TRBD2 identical over 12 bases. The CDR3 is 15 residues long. V lost 0 bases and J lost 9; bases outside the gene matches: 4. Germline-derived CDR1 and CDR2 are SGHKS and YYEKEE (reference sequence). The CDR3 nucleotides are TGTGCCAGCAGCTTGGGACTAGCGGGGGTAGTTGAGCAGTTCTTC. It encodes CASSLGLAGVVEQFF.

The chain has TRBV6-5 and TRBJ2-1, with 8 positions matching TRBD1. Trimming at V came to 6 bases and at J to 1 base, leaving 5 bases not matched to a gene. This CDR3 region has 15 residues. Germline values: CDR1 MNHEY, CDR2 SVGAGI. This CDR3 is CASSRDRPSYNEQFF. In DNA form, the CDR3 reads TGTGCCAGCAGCCGGGACAGGCCTTCCTACAATGAGCAGTTCTTC.

The genes are TRBV5-1 and TRBJ2-1; possible D gene TRBD1, 6 bases. Germline CDR1 SGHRS, CDR2 YFSETQ. V gave up 1 base and J gave up 7 bases, with 15 bases separating them. The CDR3 is 15 residues long. CDR3 sequence (DNA): TGCGCCAGCAGCTTGTTTGTGGGGGCCCAGAATGAGCAGTTCTTC. Its protein is CASSLFVGAQNEQFF.

This chain links TRBV7-9 with TRBJ2-3; TRBD2 is a possible D gene (6 bases). Trimming cost V 6 bases and J 8 bases, with 15 bases left between them. This CDR3 is 13 amino acids long. Germline lookup yields CDR1 SEHNR and CDR2 FQNEAQ (reference sequence). The CDR3 is CASSFVGGFTQYF. CDR3 DNA: TGTGCCAGCAGTTTCGTGGGGGGTTTTACGCAGTATTTT.

In the case of this clone: The junction differs from germline at one of its ends, possibly a read error. The chain carries TRBV15 and TRBJ2-5; D is unclear. Germline CDR1 and CDR2: LNHNV and YYDKDF (reference sequence). The CDR3 is 12 amino acids. The CDR3 DNA reads as TGTGCCACCAGCAGAGGCAGTCAGACTCAGTACTTC. Its translation: CATSRGSQTQYF.

This chain links TRBV19 with TRBJ2-7; 8 positions match TRBD1. Germline CDR1 LNHDA, CDR2 SQIVND (reference sequence). This CDR3 spans 14 amino acids. V was clipped by 2 bases and J by 7 bases; unmatched bases: 7. The CDR3 DNA reads as TGTGCCAGTAGTATACAGGGGGCCCATCGTGAGCAGTACTTC. It is translated as CASSIQGAHREQYF.

The rearrangement uses TRBV30 and TRBJ2-1; TRBD1 is a possible D gene (5 bases). Germline CDR1 is GTSNPN and CDR2 is SVGIG (reference sequence). This CDR3 region has 12 residues. Trimming removed 1 base from V and 8 bases from J, with 9 bases in between. The CDR3 sequence: CAWSEQVHEQFF. The CDR3 coding sequence is TGTGCCTGGAGTGAACAGGTCCATGAGCAGTTCTTC.

CDR3 sequence reads: CASSPWARRETQYF. CDR3 DNA: TGTGCCAGCAGCCCCTGGGCGCGAAGGGAGACCCAGTACTTC. The genes are TRBV9 and TRBJ2-5; D remains unclear. Per germline, CDR1 SGDLS and CDR2 YYNGEE. Deletions cut 4 bases from V and 5 bases from J, with 15 bases between. The CDR3 is 14 residues long.

The chain links TRBV9 to TRBJ2-3; 9 bases agree with TRBD2. The CDR3 loop spans 16 amino acids. V shed 4 bases and J 3 bases; nucleotides not matched to a gene: 9. The germline V gene encodes CDR1 SGDLS and CDR2 YYNGEE. The chain's CDR3 is CASSPMTSGSTDTQYF. CDR3 DNA: TGTGCCAGCAGCCCAATGACTAGCGGTTCAACAGATACGCAGTATTTT.